This T cell receptor (beta chain) was recorded in a study of graft-versus-host responses after intestinal transplantation. TCRdb's table, derived via immunoSEQ multiplex PCR, lists solely in-frame clones and lacks some. The sample consists of 85,000 to 100,000 clones, 80% to 95% of them appearing once. Trimming pared 10 bases from V and 3 bases from J, leaving 22 bases between. CDR3 size: 16 residues. CDR1 is MNHEY, CDR2 SMNVEV, per germline (reference sequence). Remarks on this clone: Its antigen is unknown.

The material sequenced was unstimulated CD4+ T cells sorted from spleen or lymph node cells, taken before intestinal transplant. The clonotype comes from a human donor who received an intestinal transplant. The J gene is TRBJ1-3, the V gene TRBV27, with D possibly TRBD1 on 5 matching bases. The CDR3, as DNA: TGTGCCAACGGACCTCAGTGGGCGCAGGGTGGAAACACCATATATTTT. Its protein product is CANGPQWAQGGNTIYF.